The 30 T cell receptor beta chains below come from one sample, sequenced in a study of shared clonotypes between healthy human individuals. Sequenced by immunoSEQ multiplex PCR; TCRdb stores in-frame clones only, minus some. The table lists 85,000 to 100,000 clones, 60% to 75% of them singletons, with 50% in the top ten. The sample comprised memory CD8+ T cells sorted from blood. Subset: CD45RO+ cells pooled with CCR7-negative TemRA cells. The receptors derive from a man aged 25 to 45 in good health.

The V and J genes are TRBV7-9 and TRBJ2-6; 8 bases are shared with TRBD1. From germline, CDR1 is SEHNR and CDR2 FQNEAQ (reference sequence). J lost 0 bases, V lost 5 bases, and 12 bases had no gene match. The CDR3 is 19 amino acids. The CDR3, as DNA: TGTGCCAGCAGCCAAAGGCGGGACAGGCAAAGCTCTGGGGCCAACGTCCTGACTTTC. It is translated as CASSQRRDRQSSGANVLTF.

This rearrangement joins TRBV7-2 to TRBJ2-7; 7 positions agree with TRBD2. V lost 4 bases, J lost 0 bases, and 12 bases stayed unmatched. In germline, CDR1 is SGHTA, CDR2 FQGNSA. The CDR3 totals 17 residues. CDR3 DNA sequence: TGTGCCAGCAGCTCGCAACCTAGCGGCATATACTCCTACGAGCAGTACTTC. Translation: CASSSQPSGIYSYEQYF. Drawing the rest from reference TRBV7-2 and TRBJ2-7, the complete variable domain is GAGVSQSPSNKVTEKGKDVELRCDPISGHTALYWYRQSLGQGLEFLIYFQGNSAPDKSGLPSDRFSAERTGGSVSTLTIQRTQQEDSAVYLCASSSQPSGIYSYEQYFGPGTRLTVT.

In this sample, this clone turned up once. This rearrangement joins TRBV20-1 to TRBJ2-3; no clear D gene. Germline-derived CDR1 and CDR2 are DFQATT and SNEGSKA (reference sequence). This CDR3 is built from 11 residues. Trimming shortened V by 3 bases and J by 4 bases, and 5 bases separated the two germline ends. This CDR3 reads CSASYADTQYF. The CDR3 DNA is TGCAGTGCTAGTTACGCAGATACGCAGTATTTT.

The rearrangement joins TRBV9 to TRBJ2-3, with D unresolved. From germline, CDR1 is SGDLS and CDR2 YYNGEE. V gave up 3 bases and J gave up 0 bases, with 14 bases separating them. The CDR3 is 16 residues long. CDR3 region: CASSAKAQASTDTQYF. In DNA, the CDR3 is TGTGCCAGCAGCGCTAAGGCCCAGGCTAGCACAGATACGCAGTATTTT. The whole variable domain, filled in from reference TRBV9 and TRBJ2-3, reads DSGVTQTPKHLITATGQRVTLRCSPRSGDLSVYWYQQSLDQGLQFLIQYYNGEERAKGNILERFSAQQFPDLHSELNLSSLELGDSALYFCASSAKAQASTDTQYFGPGTRLTVL.

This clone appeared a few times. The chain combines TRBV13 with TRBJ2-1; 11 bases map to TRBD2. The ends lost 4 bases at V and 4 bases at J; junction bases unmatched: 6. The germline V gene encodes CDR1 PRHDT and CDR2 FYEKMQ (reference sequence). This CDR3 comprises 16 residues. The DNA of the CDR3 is TGTGCCAGCAGCTCAGTACTAGCGGGAGCTTACAATGAGCAGTTCTTC. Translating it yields CASSSVLAGAYNEQFF.

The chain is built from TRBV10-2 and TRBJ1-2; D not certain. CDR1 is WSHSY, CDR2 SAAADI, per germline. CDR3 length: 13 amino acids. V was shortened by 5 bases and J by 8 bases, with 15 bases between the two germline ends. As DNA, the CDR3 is TGCGCCAGCAGTTCCCTGGATCTCGGGGGCTACACCTTC. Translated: CASSSLDLGGYTF.

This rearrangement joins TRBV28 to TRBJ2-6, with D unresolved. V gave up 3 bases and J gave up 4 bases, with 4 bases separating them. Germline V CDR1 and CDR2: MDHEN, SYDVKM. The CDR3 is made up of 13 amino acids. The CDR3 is CASSFAGANVLTF. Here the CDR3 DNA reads TGTGCCAGCAGTTTCGCGGGGGCCAACGTCCTGACTTTC.

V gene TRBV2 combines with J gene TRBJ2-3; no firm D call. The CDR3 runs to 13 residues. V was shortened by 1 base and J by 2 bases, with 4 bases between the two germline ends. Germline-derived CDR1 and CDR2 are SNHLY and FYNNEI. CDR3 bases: TGTGCCAGCAGTGAAGTGTCCACAGATACGCAGTATTTT. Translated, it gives CASSEVSTDTQYF.

The CDR3 bases are TGTGCCAGCCCTTCTAATCTCGCACAAAGTCGGGCCAACGTCCTGACTTTC. This encodes CASPSNLAQSRANVLTF. The chain combines TRBV5-5 with TRBJ2-6; D gene uncertain. The germline gives CDR1 SGHKS, CDR2 YYEKEE (reference sequence). This CDR3 is built from 17 residues. V lost 7 bases, J lost 5 bases, and 22 bases lay in between.

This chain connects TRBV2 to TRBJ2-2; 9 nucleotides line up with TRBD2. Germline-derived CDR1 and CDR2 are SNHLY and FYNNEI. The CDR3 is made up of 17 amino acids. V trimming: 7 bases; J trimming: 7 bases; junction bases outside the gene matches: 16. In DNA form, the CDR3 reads TGTGCCAGCAACACCCTAACGGCGGGAGGGCCAAGCGGGGAGCTGTTTTTT. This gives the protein CASNTLTAGGPSGELFF.

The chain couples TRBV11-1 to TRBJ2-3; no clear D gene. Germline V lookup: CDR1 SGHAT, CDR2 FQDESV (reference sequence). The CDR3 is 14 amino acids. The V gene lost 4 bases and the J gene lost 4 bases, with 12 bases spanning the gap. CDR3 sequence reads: CASSSVVLADTQYF. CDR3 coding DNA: TGTGCCAGCAGCTCCGTCGTTTTGGCAGATACGCAGTATTTT. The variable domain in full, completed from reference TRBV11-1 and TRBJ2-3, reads EAEVAQSPRYKITEKSQAVAFWCDPISGHATLYWYRQILGQGPELLVQFQDESVVDDSQLPKDRFSAERLKGVDSTLKIQPAELGDSAMYLCASSSVVLADTQYFGPGTRLTVL.

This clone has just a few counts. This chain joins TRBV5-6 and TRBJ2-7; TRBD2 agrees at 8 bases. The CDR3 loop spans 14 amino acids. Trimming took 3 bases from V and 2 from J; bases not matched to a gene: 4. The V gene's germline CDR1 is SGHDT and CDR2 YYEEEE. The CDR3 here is CASSYSGNTYEQYF. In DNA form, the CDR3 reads TGTGCCAGCAGCTATAGCGGGAACACCTACGAGCAGTACTTC.

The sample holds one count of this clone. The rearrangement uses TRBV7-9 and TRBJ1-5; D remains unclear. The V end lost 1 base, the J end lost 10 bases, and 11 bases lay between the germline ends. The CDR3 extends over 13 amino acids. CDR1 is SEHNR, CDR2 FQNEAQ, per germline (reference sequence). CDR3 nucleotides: TGTGCCAGCAGCTTAGTTGGCCAGGAACCCCAGCATTTT. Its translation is CASSLVGQEPQHF.

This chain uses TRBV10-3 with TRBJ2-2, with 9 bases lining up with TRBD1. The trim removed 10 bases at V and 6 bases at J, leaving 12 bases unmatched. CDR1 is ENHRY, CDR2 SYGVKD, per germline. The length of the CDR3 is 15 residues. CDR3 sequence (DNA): TGTGCCACCTCCCGGGGGACAGGGAAATCCGGGGAGCTGTTTTTT. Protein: CATSRGTGKSGELFF.

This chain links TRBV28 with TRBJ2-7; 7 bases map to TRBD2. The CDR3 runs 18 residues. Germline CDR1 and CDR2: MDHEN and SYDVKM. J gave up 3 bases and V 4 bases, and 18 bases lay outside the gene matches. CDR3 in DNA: TGTGCCAGCAGTTCTTACCTCAAAGATGCTGGCGGGAGCTACGAGCAGTACTTC. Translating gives CASSSYLKDAGGSYEQYF.

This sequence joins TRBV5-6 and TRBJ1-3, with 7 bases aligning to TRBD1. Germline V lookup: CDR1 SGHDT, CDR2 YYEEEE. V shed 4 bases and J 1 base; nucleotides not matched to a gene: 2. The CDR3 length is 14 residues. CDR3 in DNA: TGTGCCAGCAGCGTACAGGGGTCTGGAAACACCATATATTTT. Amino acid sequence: CASSVQGSGNTIYF.

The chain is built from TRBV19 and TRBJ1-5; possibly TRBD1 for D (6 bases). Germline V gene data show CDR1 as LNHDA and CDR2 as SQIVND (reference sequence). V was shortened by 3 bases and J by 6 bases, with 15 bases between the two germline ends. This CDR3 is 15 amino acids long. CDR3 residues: CASSIGSGEGQPQHF. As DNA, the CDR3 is TGTGCCAGTAGTATTGGATCAGGGGAGGGTCAGCCCCAGCATTTT.

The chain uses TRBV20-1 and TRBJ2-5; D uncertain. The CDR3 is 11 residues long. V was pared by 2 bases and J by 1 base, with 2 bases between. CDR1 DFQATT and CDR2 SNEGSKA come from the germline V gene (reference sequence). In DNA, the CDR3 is TGCAGTGCTAGAATCCAAGAGACCCAGTACTTC. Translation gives CSARIQETQYF.

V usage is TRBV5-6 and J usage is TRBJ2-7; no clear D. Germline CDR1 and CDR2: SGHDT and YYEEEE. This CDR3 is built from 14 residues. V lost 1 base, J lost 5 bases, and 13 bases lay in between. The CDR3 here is CASSLRVGWNEQYF. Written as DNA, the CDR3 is TGTGCCAGCAGCTTGCGTGTAGGGTGGAACGAGCAGTACTTC.

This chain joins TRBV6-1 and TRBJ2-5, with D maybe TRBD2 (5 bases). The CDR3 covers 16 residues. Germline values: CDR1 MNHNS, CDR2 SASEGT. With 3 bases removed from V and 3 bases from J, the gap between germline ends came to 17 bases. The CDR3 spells CASSDEEGWGKETQYF. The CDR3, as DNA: TGTGCCAGCAGTGATGAAGAGGGTTGGGGAAAAGAGACCCAGTACTTC.

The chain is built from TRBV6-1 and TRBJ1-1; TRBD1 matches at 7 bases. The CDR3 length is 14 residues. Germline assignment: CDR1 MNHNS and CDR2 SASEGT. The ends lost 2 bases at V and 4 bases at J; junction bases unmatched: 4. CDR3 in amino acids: CASSEMEGATEAFF. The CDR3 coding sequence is TGTGCCAGCAGTGAAATGGAGGGGGCCACTGAAGCTTTCTTT.

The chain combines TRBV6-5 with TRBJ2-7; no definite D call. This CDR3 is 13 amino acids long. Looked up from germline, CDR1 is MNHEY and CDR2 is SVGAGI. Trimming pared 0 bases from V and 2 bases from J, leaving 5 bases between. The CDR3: CASSYSQTYEQYF. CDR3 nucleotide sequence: TGTGCCAGCAGTTACTCACAAACCTACGAGCAGTACTTC.

In DNA, the CDR3 is TGTGCCAGCAGTGAAGGCGGGGGGAGCCCTAATGAGCAGTTCTTC. This gives the protein CASSEGGGSPNEQFF. The chain combines TRBV6-1 with TRBJ2-1; 8 bases are shared with TRBD2. This CDR3 region has 15 residues. Unmatched junction bases numbered 6, after V lost 1 base and J lost 7 bases. Germline V CDR1 and CDR2: MNHNS, SASEGT.

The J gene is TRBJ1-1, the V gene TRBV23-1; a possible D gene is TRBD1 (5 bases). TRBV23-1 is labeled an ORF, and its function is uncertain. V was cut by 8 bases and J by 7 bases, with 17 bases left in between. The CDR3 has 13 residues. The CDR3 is CASGGGGPGEAFF. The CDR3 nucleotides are TGCGCCAGCGGGGGTGGGGGACCCGGTGAAGCTTTCTTT.

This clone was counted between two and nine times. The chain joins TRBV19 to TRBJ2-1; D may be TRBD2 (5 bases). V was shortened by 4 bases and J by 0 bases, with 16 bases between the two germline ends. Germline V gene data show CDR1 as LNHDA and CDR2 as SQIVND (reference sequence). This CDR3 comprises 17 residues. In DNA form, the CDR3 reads TGTGCCAGTAGTACCGGCCGCGCAAGCGGCTCCTACAATGAGCAGTTCTTC. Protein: CASSTGRASGSYNEQFF. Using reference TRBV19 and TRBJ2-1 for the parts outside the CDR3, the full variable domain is DGGITQSPKYLFRKEGQNVTLSCEQNLNHDAMYWYRQDPGQGLRLIYYSQIVNDFQKGDIAEGYSVSREKKESFPLTVTSAQKNPTAFYLCASSTGRASGSYNEQFFGPGTRLTVL.

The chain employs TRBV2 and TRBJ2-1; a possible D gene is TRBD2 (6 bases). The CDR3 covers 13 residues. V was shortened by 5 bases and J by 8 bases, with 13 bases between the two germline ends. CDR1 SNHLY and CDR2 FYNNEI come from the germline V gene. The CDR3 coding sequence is TGTGCCAGCAGTCTATGGGGGGTAGATGAGCAGTTCTTC. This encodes CASSLWGVDEQFF.

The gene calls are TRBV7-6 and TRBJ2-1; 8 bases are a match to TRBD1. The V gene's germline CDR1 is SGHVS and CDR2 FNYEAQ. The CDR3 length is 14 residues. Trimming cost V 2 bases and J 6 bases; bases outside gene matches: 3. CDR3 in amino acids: CASSLRTGSNEQFF. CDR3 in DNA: TGTGCCAGCAGCTTAAGGACAGGGAGCAATGAGCAGTTCTTC.

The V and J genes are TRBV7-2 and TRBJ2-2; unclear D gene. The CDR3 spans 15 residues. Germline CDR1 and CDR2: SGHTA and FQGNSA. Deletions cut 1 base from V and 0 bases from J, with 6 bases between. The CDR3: CASSLVGTNTGELFF. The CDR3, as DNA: TGTGCCAGCAGCTTAGTGGGAACGAACACCGGGGAGCTGTTTTTT.

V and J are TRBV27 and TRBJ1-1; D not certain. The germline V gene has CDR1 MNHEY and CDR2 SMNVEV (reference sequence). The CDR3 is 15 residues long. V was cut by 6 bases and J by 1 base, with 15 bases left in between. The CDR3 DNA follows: TGTGCCAGCAGAACCTCCTTGTTGGCGAACACTGAAGCTTTCTTT. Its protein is CASRTSLLANTEAFF.

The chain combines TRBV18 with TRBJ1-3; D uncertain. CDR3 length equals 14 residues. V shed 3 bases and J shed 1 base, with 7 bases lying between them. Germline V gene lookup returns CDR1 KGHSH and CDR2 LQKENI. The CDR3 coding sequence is TGTGCCAGCTCACCTCCGGGGTCTGGAAACACCATATATTTT. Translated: CASSPPGSGNTIYF.